One and the same sample provided the 5 T cell receptor beta chains below, sequenced in a study of cytomegalovirus exposure and HLA in healthy donors. Amplification used 60 Vbeta primers and 13 Jbeta primers. Using immunoSEQ multiplex PCR, the repertoire was profiled, and TCRdb retains in-frame clones only, with some absent. The table has some 170,000 clones, about 75% seen once; the top ten hold 2.5% to 3.5%. Sample: PBMCs. Receptors originate from a woman between 45 and 60 years old in good health and CMV-seropositive.

This clone was found a few times. The rearrangement joins TRBV7-9 to TRBJ1-5, with 8 bases that match TRBD1. Germline V gives CDR1 SEHNR, CDR2 FQNEAQ (reference sequence). This CDR3 comprises 16 residues. The V gene end was trimmed by 5 bases and the J gene end by 4 bases; junction bases not matched to a gene: 10. In DNA form, the CDR3 reads TGTGCCAGCAGCCAAACGAATACAGGGGGGAATCAGCCCCAGCATTTT. Residues: CASSQTNTGGNQPQHF. The complete variable domain, with remaining parts taken from reference TRBV7-9 and TRBJ1-5, reads DTGVSQNPRHKITKRGQNVTFRCDPISEHNRLYWYRQTLGQGPEFLTYFQNEAQLEKSRLLSDRFSAERPKGSFSTLEIQRTEQGDSAMYLCASSQTNTGGNQPQHFGDGTRLSIL.

This chain links TRBV11-2 with TRBJ1-4; perhaps TRBD1 as D (6 bases). Germline V gene data show CDR1 as SGHAT and CDR2 as FQNNGV. This CDR3 is 15 amino acids long. Between the trimmed V and J ends, which lost 2 bases and 3 bases, there was a span of 10 bases. The CDR3 is CASSLNRVPNEKLFF. The CDR3 bases are TGTGCCAGCAGCTTAAACAGGGTTCCTAATGAAAAACTGTTTTTT.

This chain uses TRBV30 with TRBJ1-6, with TRBD1 as a possible D gene (5 bases). Looked up from germline, CDR1 is GTSNPN and CDR2 is SVGIG (reference sequence). The CDR3 has 13 residues. V was clipped by 0 bases and J by 5 bases, with 5 bases between them. The CDR3 is CAWSVQDNSPLHF. The CDR3 region has the DNA TGTGCCTGGAGTGTACAGGATAATTCACCCCTCCACTTT.

The chain employs TRBV15 and TRBJ2-6, with TRBD1 identical over 9 bases. The CDR3 length is 20 residues. V gave up 0 bases and J gave up 2 bases; unmatched junction bases: 11. The germline gives CDR1 LNHNV, CDR2 YYDKDF (reference sequence). The CDR3 sequence is CATSRDLQGAGATGANVLTF. CDR3 sequence (DNA): TGTGCCACCAGCAGAGACCTACAGGGGGCTGGGGCCACTGGGGCCAACGTCCTGACTTTC.

The V call is TRBV19, the J call TRBJ2-7, with 9 positions matching TRBD1. The V gene end was trimmed by 3 bases and the J gene end by 3 bases; junction bases not matched to a gene: 3. Germline V gene sequence: CDR1 LNHDA, CDR2 SQIVND (reference sequence). There are 14 residues in the CDR3. This CDR3 reads CASSIPDRGYEQYF. CDR3 nucleotide sequence: TGTGCCAGTAGTATCCCGGACAGGGGCTACGAGCAGTACTTC.